The 4 T cell receptor beta chains presented below share a single source sample, sequenced in a study of OX40 agonist ivuxolimab in advanced cancers. Using immunoSEQ multiplex PCR, the repertoire was profiled, and TCRdb retains in-frame clones only, with some absent. The sample consists of 55,000 to 60,000 clones, nearly 95% of them appearing once. Sample: CD4+ or CD8+ T cells sorted from blood, taken in a trial of the OX40 agonist ivuxolimab. The source is an adult with an advanced solid tumor such as melanoma, head and neck, liver or kidney cancer.

About this clone itself: The junction and the germline gene differ at one end; a read error may be behind it. The CDR3 coding sequence is TGTGCTAGCAGCTTAGGAGGGCCCTACAATGAGCAGTTCTTC. Translating it yields CASSLGGPYNEQFF. The chain is built from TRBV7-7 and TRBJ2-1, with a weak D call TRBD2 (6 bases). CDR3 length: 14 residues. Per the germline V gene, CDR1 is SSHAT and CDR2 is FNYEAQ (reference sequence).

The V and J genes are TRBV19 and TRBJ2-7; D not certain. There are 12 residues in the CDR3. V shed 5 bases and J shed 7 bases, with 12 bases lying between them. Germline CDR1 is LNHDA and CDR2 is SQIVND (reference sequence). In DNA, the CDR3 is TGTGCCAGTAGTTTTGCCGGGCGTGAGCAGTACTTC. This sequence encodes CASSFAGREQYF.

The chain uses TRBV2 and TRBJ2-2, with a weak D call TRBD2 (6 bases). CDR1 is SNHLY, CDR2 FYNNEI, per germline. The CDR3 runs 14 residues. V lost 7 bases and J 7 bases, leaving 16 bases between the germline ends. This CDR3 is CASKEGEGDGELFF. In nucleotides, the CDR3 is TGTGCCAGCAAGGAGGGCGAAGGTGACGGGGAGCTGTTTTTT.

This sequence joins TRBV4-1 and TRBJ2-3; a possible D gene is TRBD2 (6 bases). Germline CDR1 and CDR2: MGHRA and YSYEKL. Trimming cost V 1 base and J 6 bases, with 20 bases left between them. This CDR3 region has 17 residues. This CDR3 is CASSQVPTIGSTDTQYF. DNA of the CDR3: TGCGCCAGCAGCCAAGTCCCCACCATCGGGAGTACCGATACGCAGTATTTT.